The 29 T cell receptor beta chains reported below all come from one sample, sequenced in a study of human T cells and chemical hapten exposure (dated by TCRdb to the early 2020s). The sample's time point label, in plain terms: patch test 1, 2 weeks after DPC sensitization. Interpreted using the paper, the treatment or condition label stands for: therapeutic diphenylcyclopropenone sensitization with weekly scalp DPC. Libraries were constructed by RACE. The reads were generated on a NextSeq 500. The raw public data were reprocessed by TCRdb itself: fastp quality trimming at Q25, MiXCR clonotype calling, in-frame beta chains only. Each CDR3 protein gets just one entry, which takes the most common genes and DNA from the rows behind it. The sample table shows fewer than 200,000 distinct CDR3 sequences, and approximately 20% are seen once. The biggest ten clones account for approximately 6.4% of the sample.

Material: whole blood, obtained in connection with sensitization to the hapten diphenylcyclopropenone (DPC). The receptor set was obtained from a woman aged 45 to 65 with alopecia areata. Some clones in this sample may be carry-over from other donors' samples.

A few counts support this clonotype. This sequence joins TRBV20-1 and TRBJ2-7, with 8 bases fitting TRBD1. The CDR3 length is 15 residues. Germline trimming cut 1 base from V and 5 bases from J; bases unmatched to any gene: 10. Germline CDR1 and CDR2: DFQATT and SNEGSKA (reference sequence). The CDR3 region is CSARGVTGVINEQYF. For the CDR3, the DNA is TGCAGTGCTAGAGGTGTGACAGGGGTTATCAACGAGCAGTACTTC.

This clonotype was detected only a few times. The chain recombines TRBV12-3 or TRBV12-4 with TRBJ1-2, with TRBD1 as a possible D gene (5 bases). CDR3 length: 15 amino acids. V was cut by 6 bases and J by 8 bases, with 22 bases left in between. CDR3 loop: CASRTQGRTPGGYTF. The CDR3 DNA is TGTGCCAGCAGAACCCAGGGACGTACTCCGGGAGGCTACACCTTC.

This clonotype was observed a few times. V gene TRBV7-9 combines with J gene TRBJ2-3; D ambiguous. The CDR3 contains 13 residues. Deletions cut 2 bases from V and 4 bases from J, with 7 bases between. Looked up from germline, CDR1 is SEHNR and CDR2 is FQNEAQ (reference sequence). The CDR3 DNA sequence: TGTGCCAGCAGCTTAACCGTGTCAGATACGCAGTATTTT. It yields the protein CASSLTVSDTQYF.

The chain couples TRBV2 to TRBJ2-1, with D unresolved. V lost 0 bases and J 4 bases, leaving 13 bases between the germline ends. From germline, CDR1 is SNHLY and CDR2 FYNNEI. The CDR3 length is 16 residues. The CDR3 coding sequence is TGTGCCAGCAGTGAAGCTCGCCTTGGGTGGTACAATGAGCAGTTCTTC. Translation: CASSEARLGWYNEQFF. Full variable domain (missing parts from reference TRBV2 and TRBJ2-1): EPEVTQTPSHQVTQMGQEVILRCVPISNHLYFYWYRQILGQKVEFLVSFYNNEISEKSEIFDDQFSVERPDGSNFTLKIRSTKLEDSAMYFCASSEARLGWYNEQFFGPGTRLTVL.

This clonotype was counted between two and nine times. V usage is TRBV29-1 and J usage is TRBJ2-3; 10 bases are a match to TRBD2. The trim removed 5 bases at V and 3 bases at J, leaving 5 bases unmatched. From germline, CDR1 is SQVTM and CDR2 ANQGSEA. The CDR3 runs 14 residues. The CDR3 DNA is TGCAGCGTTTTAGCGGGAGGAAAGACAGATACGCAGTATTTT. Protein: CSVLAGGKTDTQYF.

The genes are TRBV5-1 and TRBJ2-7, with 9 bases fitting TRBD1. The trim removed 2 bases at V and 5 bases at J, leaving 5 bases unmatched. The germline gives CDR1 SGHRS, CDR2 YFSETQ. This CDR3 comprises 14 residues. The CDR3 nucleotides read TGCGCCAGCAGCTTCCGGGACAGGGACCACGAGCAGTACTTC. Amino acid sequence: CASSFRDRDHEQYF.

The chain recombines TRBV2 with TRBJ2-7, with a tentative D call TRBD2 (6 bases). From germline, CDR1 is SNHLY and CDR2 FYNNEI. V was trimmed by 8 bases and J by 6 bases, leaving 11 bases between them. CDR3 length: 11 residues. The CDR3 loop is CASGGGREQYF. The CDR3 DNA reads as TGTGCCAGCGGTGGAGGGCGCGAGCAGTACTTC.

This chain joins TRBV7-3 and TRBJ2-1; D could derive from TRBD1 or TRBD2 (5 bases each). Looked up from germline, CDR1 is SGHTA and CDR2 is FQGTGA. This CDR3 comprises 13 residues. V was trimmed by 2 bases and J by 7 bases, leaving 9 bases between them. The CDR3 is CASSLGDVNEQFF. The CDR3 DNA reads TGTGCCAGCAGCTTAGGGGACGTAAATGAGCAGTTCTTC. The variable domain in full, with the rest retrieved from reference TRBV7-3 and TRBJ2-1, is GAGVSQTPSNKVTEKGKYVELRCDPISGHTALYWYRQSLGQGPEFLIYFQGTGAADDSGLPNDRFFAVRPEGSVSTLKIQRTERGDSAVYLCASSLGDVNEQFFGPGTRLTVL.

The chain links TRBV5-1 to TRBJ2-3; a possible D gene is TRBD2 (6 bases). Germline V gene lookup returns CDR1 SGHRS and CDR2 YFSETQ. This CDR3 region has 15 residues. Trimming stripped 0 bases from V and 6 bases from J, with 14 bases between. CDR3 nucleotide sequence: TGCGCCAGCAGCTTGGGTGGAGGGGAAGGCGATACGCAGTATTTT. The encoded protein is CASSLGGGEGDTQYF.

This clonotype was recorded a few times. The chain carries TRBV24-1 and TRBJ2-3; 9 nucleotides match TRBD2. Trimming removed 5 bases from V and 0 bases from J; junction bases left unmatched: 8. Germline loops: CDR1 KGHDR, CDR2 SFDVKD. The CDR3 consists of 17 residues. CDR3 residues: CATSASTSGRSTDTQYF. In DNA, the CDR3 is TGTGCCACCAGTGCCTCAACGAGCGGGAGGAGCACAGATACGCAGTATTTT.

The chain recombines TRBV20-1 with TRBJ1-1; D not certain. Germline V gives CDR1 DFQATT, CDR2 SNEGSKA (reference sequence). The V and J ends lost 0 bases and 1 base respectively, with 6 bases between them. The CDR3 spans 13 residues. CDR3 nucleotide sequence: TGCAGTGCTAGAGATGTCAGGAACACTGAAGCTTTCTTT. Its protein product is CSARDVRNTEAFF.

V usage is TRBV3-1 and J usage is TRBJ1-2; D remains unclear. The CDR3 spans 14 residues. Germline assignment: CDR1 LGHDT and CDR2 YNNKEL (reference sequence). Trimming shortened V by 1 base and J by 5 bases, and 11 bases separated the two germline ends. The CDR3 loop is CASSQGDAAYGYTF. DNA for the CDR3: TGTGCCAGCAGCCAAGGTGATGCGGCGTATGGCTACACCTTC.

This clonotype was picked up a small number of times. The chain combines TRBV3-1 with TRBJ2-1, with 7 bases that match TRBD1. Germline V gene lookup returns CDR1 LGHDT and CDR2 YNNKEL (reference sequence). CDR3 length equals 16 residues. V shed 2 bases, J shed 2 bases, and the junction held 6 bases outside the gene matches. CDR3 DNA sequence: TGTGCCAGCAGCCAACGAGGGGGCTGGACCTACAATGAGCAGTTCTTC. Translated: CASSQRGGWTYNEQFF.

The V and J genes are TRBV2 and TRBJ1-6, with 10 bases aligning to TRBD1. The V gene's germline CDR1 is SNHLY and CDR2 FYNNEI. The CDR3 is 16 residues long. J gave up 7 bases and V 6 bases, and 9 bases lay outside the gene matches. CDR3 DNA sequence: TGTGCCAGCAGCCTAAACCGGGACAGGGGAAATTCACCCCTCCACTTT. It translates to CASSLNRDRGNSPLHF.

There are a few counts of this clonotype. This chain links TRBV29-1 with TRBJ2-1, with D perhaps TRBD1 or TRBD2 (6 bases each). V was shortened by 6 bases and J by 7 bases, with 13 bases between the two germline ends. The CDR3 covers 12 residues. Germline loops: CDR1 SQVTM, CDR2 ANQGSEA. CDR3 sequence: CSVGGRVNEQFF. The CDR3 DNA sequence: TGCAGCGTGGGGGGCAGGGTTAATGAGCAGTTCTTC.

This clonotype turned up a few times. This chain uses TRBV9 with TRBJ2-3; 7 bases agree with TRBD2. Germline CDR1 is SGDLS and CDR2 is YYNGEE. V lost 3 bases to trimming and J lost 5 bases; unmatched junction nucleotides: 6. This CDR3 comprises 14 residues. Written as DNA, the CDR3 is TGTGCCAGCAGCGCGGGGACTACCCAAGATACGCAGTATTTT. Its translation: CASSAGTTQDTQYF.

The rearrangement joins TRBV6-5 to TRBJ2-3; 9 bases map to TRBD1. The length of the CDR3 is 11 residues. The germline CDR1 and CDR2 sequences are MNHEY and SVGAGI. After removal of 6 bases from V and 9 bases from J, the junction contained 1 base not matched to a gene. The CDR3 bases are TGTGCCAGCAGAGGACAGGGGACGCAGTATTTT. It yields the protein CASRGQGTQYF.

This chain connects TRBV5-1 to TRBJ1-1; no definite D call. Germline lookup yields CDR1 SGHRS and CDR2 YFSETQ. V gave up 2 bases and J gave up 6 bases, with 14 bases separating them. This CDR3 is built from 14 residues. In DNA, the CDR3 is TGCGCCAGCAGCTTATTAAAGGGTTGGCCTGAAGCTTTCTTT. Translated, it gives CASSLLKGWPEAFF.

V is TRBV11-2 and J is TRBJ2-3, with D possibly being TRBD2 (6 bases). Trimming removed 5 bases from V and 0 bases from J, with 12 bases in between. The V gene's germline CDR1 is SGHAT and CDR2 FQNNGV. The CDR3 has 15 amino acids. The CDR3 nucleotides are TGTGCCAGCAGCCAAGGCGGGACTAGCACAGATACGCAGTATTTT. It yields the protein CASSQGGTSTDTQYF.

This clonotype was observed a handful of times. The rearrangement joins TRBV7-2 to TRBJ1-6, with D hard to call. V gave up 3 bases and J gave up 8 bases, with 5 bases separating them. The germline gives CDR1 SGHTA, CDR2 FQGNSA. This CDR3 region has 12 residues. CDR3 coding DNA: TGTGCCAGCAGCTTTGAGTATTCACCCCTCCACTTT. Its protein product is CASSFEYSPLHF.

This clonotype was picked up a small number of times. The chain uses TRBV7-9 and TRBJ1-6; perhaps TRBD1 as D (5 bases). Per germline, CDR1 SEHNR and CDR2 FQNEAQ (reference sequence). Trimming shortened V by 5 bases and J by 5 bases, and 16 bases separated the two germline ends. The CDR3 has 16 amino acids. Written as DNA, the CDR3 is TGTGCCAGCAGCCGAAGGTTGACAGCAGATAATTCACCCCTCCACTTT. It specifies CASSRRLTADNSPLHF.

The rearrangement links TRBV12-3 or TRBV12-4 to TRBJ2-2, with D hard to call. The CDR3 is 13 amino acids. V lost 5 bases and J lost 5, with 9 bases in between. The CDR3 region is CASSHTVTGELFF. Written as DNA, the CDR3 is TGTGCCAGCAGTCATACAGTAACCGGGGAGCTGTTTTTT.

This clonotype was seen a few times. V and J are TRBV10-3 and TRBJ2-1; D might be TRBD2 (6 bases). Trimming cost V 11 bases and J 7 bases, with 18 bases left between them. Germline CDR1 and CDR2: ENHRY and SYGVKD. The CDR3 totals 13 residues. The CDR3 loop reads CAPTNLALNEQFF. The CDR3 DNA reads TGTGCCCCCACTAATCTAGCGCTTAATGAGCAGTTCTTC.

The rearrangement joins TRBV20-1 to TRBJ1-5; perhaps TRBD1 as D (6 bases). The CDR3 has 15 residues. The V gene lost 1 base and the J gene lost 3 bases, with 13 bases spanning the gap. The germline V gene has CDR1 DFQATT and CDR2 SNEGSKA (reference sequence). Written as DNA, the CDR3 is TGCAGTGCTAGAGTAGTCGACAGGTACAATCAGCCCCAGCATTTT. Protein: CSARVVDRYNQPQHF.

The chain links TRBV29-1 to TRBJ1-1; D ambiguous. V dropped 4 bases and J dropped 2 bases, with 8 bases sitting between them. Germline V gives CDR1 SQVTM, CDR2 ANQGSEA. The CDR3 runs 12 residues. In DNA form, the CDR3 reads TGCAGCGTTGGGGTAACAAACACTGAAGCTTTCTTT. Residues: CSVGVTNTEAFF.

This clonotype was detected only a few times. This chain connects TRBV20-1 to TRBJ2-7; 9 bases fit TRBD2. J lost 3 bases, V lost 5 bases, and 8 bases had no gene match. Germline assignment: CDR1 DFQATT and CDR2 SNEGSKA (reference sequence). The length of the CDR3 is 14 residues. CDR3 DNA: TGCAGTGCTCCAATTAGCGGGAGACTCTACGAGCAGTACTTC. Its protein is CSAPISGRLYEQYF.

The chain links TRBV27 to TRBJ2-5; D is possibly TRBD1 (5 bases). The length of the CDR3 is 14 residues. Germline lookup yields CDR1 MNHEY and CDR2 SMNVEV (reference sequence). Trimming shortened V by 1 base and J by 5 bases, and 11 bases separated the two germline ends. The CDR3 sequence: CASSLLTARETQYF. CDR3 nucleotides: TGTGCCAGCAGTTTATTGACAGCCCGGGAGACCCAGTACTTC.

The chain carries TRBV27 and TRBJ2-1; 7 bases map to TRBD1. CDR3 length: 14 amino acids. V trimming: 3 bases; J trimming: 4 bases; junction bases outside the gene matches: 3. CDR1 MNHEY and CDR2 SMNVEV come from the germline V gene (reference sequence). CDR3 coding DNA: TGTGCCAGCAGTTTCGGGGACAGATACAATGAGCAGTTCTTC. As protein: CASSFGDRYNEQFF.

This clonotype was counted only a few times. This chain uses TRBV2 with TRBJ2-7, with 9 bases aligning to TRBD2. Germline CDR1 is SNHLY and CDR2 is FYNNEI. V gave up 5 bases and J gave up 2 bases; unmatched junction bases: 4. The CDR3 covers 14 residues. CDR3 amino acids: CASSTSGRTYEQYF. CDR3 sequence (DNA): TGTGCCAGCAGTACTAGCGGGCGAACCTACGAGCAGTACTTC.